The present T cell receptor beta chain was sequenced within a study of tumor-infiltrating lymphocytes in oesophageal squamous cell carcinoma. CDR1 is PRHDT, CDR2 FYEKMQ, per germline (reference sequence). The CDR3 is made up of 15 amino acids. Trimming cost V 3 bases and J 5 bases, with 14 bases left between them. MiXCR, applied by TCRdb to the PCR reads, yields one record per CDR3 protein. The repertoire holds about 20,000 distinct CDR3 sequences, with 35% to 50% as singletons. The chain employs TRBV13 and TRBJ1-5, with D perhaps TRBD1 (6 bases). The receptor comes from a male donor with esophageal squamous cell carcinoma. The source material was normal esophageal tissue next to the tumor. As DNA, the CDR3 is TGTGCCAGCAGCTTTTACTCAGGGGATCATCAGCCCCAGCATTTT. This translates into CASSFYSGDHQPQHF.